The next 9 T cell receptor beta chains were all read from a single sample in a study of blood T cell repertoires in COVID-19. Some clones are missing from TCRdb's copy, which holds only in-frame ones; the method was immunoSEQ multiplex PCR. The sample carries roughly 570,000 clones, about 89% recorded once. Sequencing was performed on peripheral blood. The receptors stem from a woman aged 45-59 years with COVID-19, enrolled during active disease.

The rearrangement joins TRBV24-1 to TRBJ1-3; D gene ambiguous. This CDR3 comprises 11 residues. Germline lookup yields CDR1 KGHDR and CDR2 SFDVKD. The ends were cut back, 3 bases at V and 16 bases at J, with 12 bases in the middle. The DNA of the CDR3 is TGTGCCACCAGTGATATGACGGGTGTGTATTTT. It translates to CATSDMTGVYF.

The chain recombines TRBV4-1 with TRBJ1-1; 9 bases are a match to TRBD1. With 0 bases clipped from V and 10 bases from J, the junction kept 12 bases outside the gene matches. The CDR3 contains 16 residues. Looked up from germline, CDR1 is MGHRA and CDR2 is YSYEKL. The CDR3 sequence: CASSQEAGQGRPGAFF. DNA for the CDR3: TGCGCCAGCAGCCAAGAGGCGGGACAGGGTCGACCGGGAGCTTTCTTT.

The chain links TRBV5-4 to TRBJ2-7; 11 bases match TRBD2. Germline trimming cut 4 bases from V and 3 bases from J; bases unmatched to any gene: 6. Germline loops: CDR1 SGHNT, CDR2 YYREEE (reference sequence). The CDR3 has 15 residues. The CDR3 bases are TGTGCCAGCAGCCTCACTAGCGGGGGAAACTACGAGCAGTACTTC. It encodes CASSLTSGGNYEQYF.

This clone was seen a few times. This chain uses TRBV7-6 with TRBJ2-7; D uncertain. V shed 2 bases and J shed 5 bases, with 13 bases lying between them. CDR1 and CDR2 from the germline V gene are SGHVS and FNYEAQ. The CDR3 extends over 14 amino acids. In nucleotides, the CDR3 is TGTGCCAGCAGCTTATTGAGAGGAGAAGACGAGCAGTACTTC. Translating it yields CASSLLRGEDEQYF.

The gene calls are TRBV5-8 and TRBJ2-5; D is possibly TRBD1 (5 bases). Trimming cost V 6 bases and J 5 bases, with 17 bases left between them. This CDR3 comprises 14 residues. Germline assignment: CDR1 SGHTS and CDR2 YDEGEE. The CDR3 nucleotides are TGTGCCAGCACCCGCCGGCAGGGATGGGAGACCCAGTACTTC. It yields the protein CASTRRQGWETQYF. The full variable domain, completed using reference TRBV5-8 and TRBJ2-5, is EAGVTQSPTHLIKTRGQQATLRCSPISGHTSVYWYQQALGLGLQFLLWYDEGEERNRGNFPPRFSGRQFPNYSSELNVNALELEDSALYLCASTRRQGWETQYFGPGTRLLVL.

The V call is TRBV10-2, the J call TRBJ2-1, with TRBD2 identical over 16 bases. The CDR3 runs to 16 residues. V was clipped by 0 bases and J by 10 bases; unmatched bases: 3. CDR1 and CDR2 (germline): WSHSY, SAAADI. The chain's CDR3 is CASSESGLAGGDEQFF. The CDR3 DNA sequence: TGCGCCAGCAGTGAGTCGGGACTAGCGGGGGGGGACGAGCAGTTCTTC.

The genes are TRBV7-9 and TRBJ1-2; 9 positions agree with TRBD1. Germline loops: CDR1 SEHNR, CDR2 FQNEAQ (reference sequence). The CDR3 has 14 amino acids. With V trimmed by 4 bases and J by 8 bases, 8 bases remained unmatched. Here the CDR3 DNA reads TGTGCCAGCAGCTCATCACAGGGGGCTCTGGGCTACACCTTC. It translates to CASSSSQGALGYTF.

The gene calls are TRBV10-3 and TRBJ1-4; 8 nucleotides align to TRBD1. CDR1 is ENHRY, CDR2 SYGVKD, per germline. The length of the CDR3 is 15 residues. V lost 4 bases and J lost 4; bases outside the gene matches: 5. CDR3 sequence reads: CAISAGGVGNEKLFF. CDR3 sequence (DNA): TGTGCCATCAGTGCAGGGGGCGTTGGTAATGAAAAACTGTTTTTT.

The CDR3 nucleotides read TGTGCCAGCAGCTTCCGGGACAGGGGAAATTATGGCTACACCTTC. It is translated as CASSFRDRGNYGYTF. The chain employs TRBV5-5 and TRBJ1-2, with 10 bases aligning to TRBD1. V lost 2 bases and J lost 5; bases outside the gene matches: 6. The germline V gene encodes CDR1 SGHKS and CDR2 YYEKEE (reference sequence). The CDR3 totals 15 residues.